One sample yielded the 28 T cell receptor beta chains listed below, sequenced in a study of blood T cell repertoires in COVID-19. Clones were read by immunoSEQ multiplex PCR, and TCRdb kept only the in-frame ones, dropping some. The data show fewer than 65,000 clones, with approximately 80% seen just once and 9.5% to 13% held by the top ten. The sequenced material came from peripheral blood. These receptors originate from a man aged 25-40 years with COVID-19, enrolled during active disease.

This clone was counted once. The chain combines TRBV27 with TRBJ2-1; no reliable D call. CDR3 length: 14 residues. In germline, CDR1 is MNHEY, CDR2 SMNVEV (reference sequence). With 3 bases removed from V and 7 bases from J, the gap between germline ends came to 13 bases. The CDR3 coding sequence is TGTGCCAGCAGTTTGAGAGGTTCTGGGAATGAGCAGTTCTTC. It translates to CASSLRGSGNEQFF.

The V call is TRBV9, the J call TRBJ2-3, with D unclear. In germline, CDR1 is SGDLS, CDR2 YYNGEE. Trimming removed 3 bases at V and 3 bases at J, with 5 bases between. The CDR3 extends over 12 amino acids. CDR3 DNA: TGTGCCAGCAGCGCTTTTACAGATACGCAGTATTTT. This translates into CASSAFTDTQYF.

The chain has TRBV7-9 and TRBJ2-1; TRBD1 aligns across 7 bases. Per germline, CDR1 SEHNR and CDR2 FQNEAQ (reference sequence). The CDR3 runs to 15 residues. With V trimmed by 5 bases and J by 0 bases, 4 bases remained unmatched. The CDR3 DNA is TGTGCCAGCAGCCGACCAGGGGGCTCCTACAATGAGCAGTTCTTC. Translation: CASSRPGGSYNEQFF.

The chain employs TRBV19 and TRBJ1-4; weak D call: TRBD1 (6 bases). Trimming removed 6 bases from V and 8 bases from J, with 13 bases in between. This CDR3 spans 13 amino acids. In germline, CDR1 is LNHDA, CDR2 SQIVND (reference sequence). The CDR3 nucleotides read TGTGCCAGTAGGTCCGCAGGGGAGGAAAAACTGTTTTTT. It is translated as CASRSAGEEKLFF.

V is TRBV2 and J is TRBJ2-2, with 8 nucleotides matching TRBD2. With V trimmed by 6 bases and J by 2 bases, 2 bases remained unmatched. CDR3 size: 14 residues. The V gene's germline CDR1 is SNHLY and CDR2 FYNNEI. DNA of the CDR3: TGTGCCAGCAGCGGGGGGGGAAACACCGGGGAGCTGTTTTTT. Amino acid sequence: CASSGGGNTGELFF.

The J gene is TRBJ1-4, the V gene TRBV5-1; 9 bases line up with TRBD1. This CDR3 spans 14 amino acids. The trim removed 5 bases at V and 5 bases at J, leaving 4 bases unmatched. Germline CDR1 SGHRS, CDR2 YFSETQ. CDR3 residues: CASRPGQGNEKLFF. CDR3 coding DNA: TGCGCCAGCAGACCAGGACAGGGGAATGAAAAACTGTTTTTT. Filled out from reference TRBV5-1 and TRBJ1-4, the complete variable domain reads KAGVTQTPRYLIKTRGQQVTLSCSPISGHRSVSWYQQTPGQGLQFLFEYFSETQRNKGNFPGRFSGRQFSNSRSEMNVSTLELGDSALYLCASRPGQGNEKLFFGSGTQLSVL.

The J gene is TRBJ2-5, the V gene TRBV25-1; unclear D gene. The V gene's germline CDR1 is MGHDK and CDR2 SYGVNS. Deletions cut 4 bases from V and 6 bases from J, with 15 bases between. The length of the CDR3 is 14 residues. CDR3 protein: CASSADRVGQTQYF. For the CDR3, the DNA is TGTGCCAGCAGTGCAGACCGGGTGGGTCAGACCCAGTACTTC.

For this clone: Its ends do not fully match the called genes, so a read error is possible. V gene TRBV11-2 combines with J gene TRBJ1-5, with D possibly TRBD1 on 5 matching bases. Germline CDR1 is SGHAT and CDR2 is FQNNGV. This CDR3 has 13 amino acids. The CDR3 spells CASSLDSLQPQHF. CDR3 in DNA: TGTGCCAGCAGCCTAGACAGTCTTCAGCCCCAGCATTTT.

This chain uses TRBV28 with TRBJ2-1; 10 bases align to TRBD1. CDR1 MDHEN and CDR2 SYDVKM come from the germline V gene. The CDR3 extends over 19 amino acids. V gave up 6 bases and J gave up 5 bases; unmatched junction bases: 19. Here the CDR3 reads CASRTLGGDRGRWNNEQFF. The CDR3 coding sequence is TGTGCCAGCAGGACGCTAGGTGGAGACAGGGGGCGCTGGAACAATGAGCAGTTCTTC.

This chain joins TRBV7-2 and TRBJ2-3; possible D gene TRBD1, 5 bases. The CDR3 is made up of 15 amino acids. Germline CDR1 SGHTA, CDR2 FQGNSA. The ends were cut back, 0 bases at V and 2 bases at J, with 9 bases in the middle. In DNA, the CDR3 is TGTGCCAGCAGCTTAGCAACAGGTTACACAGATACGCAGTATTTT. It yields the protein CASSLATGYTDTQYF.

The rearrangement uses TRBV24-1 and TRBJ2-3; D unresolved. V was trimmed by 1 base and J by 0 bases, leaving 7 bases between them. The CDR3 covers 15 residues. CDR1 and CDR2 from the germline V gene are KGHDR and SFDVKD. As DNA, the CDR3 is TGTGCCACCAGTGATTTATCCTCTAGCACAGATACGCAGTATTTT. This encodes CATSDLSSSTDTQYF.

This chain joins TRBV20-1 and TRBJ2-7; perhaps TRBD2 as D (5 bases). The V gene's germline CDR1 is DFQATT and CDR2 SNEGSKA (reference sequence). The CDR3 contains 13 residues. V was clipped by 3 bases and J by 3 bases, with 12 bases between them. CDR3: CSASPREGYEQYF. For the CDR3, the DNA is TGCAGTGCTAGTCCCCGGGAAGGCTACGAGCAGTACTTC.

This clone was observed a handful of times. The chain links TRBV19 to TRBJ2-1; the D is unclear. The CDR3 covers 12 residues. Germline assignment: CDR1 LNHDA and CDR2 SQIVND (reference sequence). V lost 5 bases and J 9 bases, leaving 11 bases between the germline ends. This CDR3 is CASSARSTEQFF. The CDR3 coding sequence is TGTGCCAGTAGTGCTCGGAGCACTGAGCAGTTCTTC.

The gene calls are TRBV7-9 and TRBJ1-5, with 10 bases lining up with TRBD1. The CDR3 length is 14 residues. The germline CDR1 and CDR2 sequences are SEHNR and FQNEAQ (reference sequence). V was clipped by 5 bases and J by 5 bases; unmatched bases: 3. The CDR3 nucleotides read TGTGCCAGCAGCGGGACAGGGGATGATCAGCCCCAGCATTTT. Translation gives CASSGTGDDQPQHF. The full variable domain, in which reference TRBV7-9 and TRBJ1-5 provide the parts outside the CDR3, is DTGVSQNPRHKITKRGQNVTFRCDPISEHNRLYWYRQTLGQGPEFLTYFQNEAQLEKSRLLSDRFSAERPKGSFSTLEIQRTEQGDSAMYLCASSGTGDDQPQHFGDGTRLSIL.

This clone was observed once. The chain employs TRBV29-1 and TRBJ2-1, with a possible D match to TRBD2 (6 bases). This CDR3 contains 13 residues. V was clipped by 4 bases and J by 4 bases, with 11 bases between them. Germline V gives CDR1 SQVTM, CDR2 ANQGSEA. The CDR3 DNA reads as TGCAGCGTTGTAGGGCGGGAATACAATGAGCAGTTCTTC. Its translation is CSVVGREYNEQFF.

The chain recombines TRBV11-2 with TRBJ1-1, with TRBD1 as a possible D gene (5 bases). CDR3 size: 16 residues. V lost 6 bases and J lost 4, with 21 bases in between. Germline V gene data show CDR1 as SGHAT and CDR2 as FQNNGV. The CDR3: CASRAQGRGGGTEAFF. The CDR3 DNA reads as TGTGCCAGCAGAGCTCAGGGCCGGGGGGGTGGCACTGAAGCTTTCTTT. Combining the CDR3 with reference TRBV11-2 and TRBJ1-1 gives the whole variable domain EAGVAQSPRYKIIEKRQSVAFWCNPISGHATLYWYQQILGQGPKLLIQFQNNGVVDDSQLPKDRFSAERLKGVDSTLKIQPAKLEDSAVYLCASRAQGRGGGTEAFFGQGTRLTVV.

There are a few counts of this clone. The chain is built from TRBV5-5 and TRBJ2-7, with 11 nucleotides matching TRBD1. CDR1 and CDR2 from the germline V gene are SGHKS and YYEKEE (reference sequence). Germline trimming cut 2 bases from V and 6 bases from J; bases unmatched to any gene: 4. The CDR3 has 14 residues. The CDR3 DNA is TGTGCCAGCAGCTTCGGGACAGGGGGGATCGAGCAGTACTTC. It translates to CASSFGTGGIEQYF.

This clone showed up many times. The rearrangement uses TRBV28 and TRBJ1-2; tentatively, D is TRBD1 (6 bases). In germline, CDR1 is MDHEN, CDR2 SYDVKM. The CDR3 extends over 14 amino acids. The ends were cut back, 2 bases at V and 2 bases at J, with 9 bases in the middle. CDR3 in amino acids: CASSLEGQNYGYTF. The CDR3 DNA reads as TGTGCCAGCAGTTTAGAAGGACAGAACTATGGCTACACCTTC.

The chain carries TRBV2 and TRBJ2-7; possibly TRBD2 for D (6 bases). This CDR3 is 15 amino acids long. Germline CDR1 is SNHLY and CDR2 is FYNNEI. Trimming removed 2 bases at V and 4 bases at J, with 15 bases between. The CDR3 region is CASSETSTRAYEQYF. DNA for the CDR3: TGTGCCAGCAGTGAAACTAGCACAAGGGCTTACGAGCAGTACTTC.

The rearrangement joins TRBV6-1 to TRBJ1-2; D may be TRBD1 (6 bases). The CDR3 extends over 13 amino acids. CDR1 and CDR2 from the germline V gene are MNHNS and SASEGT. V was clipped by 3 bases and J by 4 bases, with 9 bases between them. In nucleotides, the CDR3 is TGTGCCAGCAGTGAGACAGGTGGCTATGGCTACACCTTC. Translating it yields CASSETGGYGYTF.

The chain combines TRBV28 with TRBJ1-2, with D possibly TRBD1 on 5 matching bases. This CDR3 has 14 amino acids. V lost 2 bases to trimming and J lost 3 bases, with 10 bases between them. In germline, CDR1 is MDHEN, CDR2 SYDVKM. The CDR3 loop is CASSLGQGDYGYTF. Here the CDR3 DNA reads TGTGCCAGCAGTTTAGGTCAGGGCGACTATGGCTACACCTTC.

This clone was recorded only once. The chain combines TRBV2 with TRBJ1-1; the D is unclear. V was shortened by 5 bases and J by 5 bases, with 12 bases between the two germline ends. CDR1 is SNHLY and CDR2 is FYNNEI in the germline V gene. This CDR3 contains 13 residues. The DNA of the CDR3 is TGTGCCAGCAGTCTACCCGGGTGGACTGAAGCTTTCTTT. Amino acid sequence: CASSLPGWTEAFF.

The chain couples TRBV5-4 to TRBJ2-5; 12 nucleotides agree with TRBD2. V was pared by 3 bases and J by 5 bases, with 2 bases of the junction left unmatched. Per germline, CDR1 SGHNT and CDR2 YYREEE (reference sequence). CDR3 length: 14 amino acids. The CDR3 nucleotides read TGTGCCAGCAGCTCCGGGACTAGCGGGGAGACCCAGTACTTC. Protein sequence: CASSSGTSGETQYF.

The gene calls are TRBV19 and TRBJ2-7, with TRBD1 identical over 8 bases. The CDR3 totals 14 residues. Germline V CDR1 and CDR2: LNHDA, SQIVND (reference sequence). V trimming: 5 bases; J trimming: 0 bases; junction bases outside the gene matches: 3. In nucleotides, the CDR3 is TGTGCCAGTAGTCCCACAGGGGGCTCCTACGAGCAGTACTTC. The encoded protein is CASSPTGGSYEQYF.

The V call is TRBV11-2, the J call TRBJ1-1; D ambiguous. Germline V lookup: CDR1 SGHAT, CDR2 FQNNGV. The V end lost 3 bases, the J end lost 1 base, and 6 bases lay between the germline ends. CDR3 size: 13 residues. The CDR3 sequence: CASSFTRNTEAFF. In DNA form, the CDR3 reads TGTGCCAGCAGCTTTACAAGGAACACTGAAGCTTTCTTT.

In nucleotides, the CDR3 is TGTGCCAGCAGGAAGCTAGCGGGAGGGCTCCAAGAGACCCAGTACTTC. Encoded protein: CASRKLAGGLQETQYF. V is TRBV28 and J is TRBJ2-5, with 12 bases aligning to TRBD2. Looked up from germline, CDR1 is MDHEN and CDR2 is SYDVKM. This CDR3 spans 16 amino acids. Unmatched junction bases numbered 6, after V lost 6 bases and J lost 1 base. The full variable domain, in which reference TRBV28 and TRBJ2-5 provide the parts outside the CDR3, is DVKVTQSSRYLVKRTGEKVFLECVQDMDHENMFWYRQDPGLGLRLIYFSYDVKMKEKGDIPEGYSVSREKKERFSLILESASTNQTSMYLCASRKLAGGLQETQYFGPGTRLLVL.

V gene TRBV28 combines with J gene TRBJ2-1, with a possible D match to TRBD2 (6 bases). Deletions cut 7 bases from V and 7 bases from J, with 17 bases between. This CDR3 contains 14 residues. Germline-derived CDR1 and CDR2 are MDHEN and SYDVKM. Here the CDR3 DNA reads TGTGCCAGCACTCGTGGGGGACTCCTAAATGAGCAGTTCTTC. This translates into CASTRGGLLNEQFF. Supplemented by reference TRBV28 and TRBJ2-1, the full variable domain reads DVKVTQSSRYLVKRTGEKVFLECVQDMDHENMFWYRQDPGLGLRLIYFSYDVKMKEKGDIPEGYSVSREKKERFSLILESASTNQTSMYLCASTRGGLLNEQFFGPGTRLTVL.

Notes on this clone: The same CDR3 can be traced to other DNA sequences in this sample. The chain links TRBV19 to TRBJ1-1, with 7 bases aligning to TRBD1. CDR1 is LNHDA, CDR2 SQIVND, per germline (reference sequence). With 10 bases clipped from V and 1 base from J, the junction kept 3 bases outside the gene matches. This CDR3 has 12 amino acids. CDR3 sequence: CAIHRGNTEAFF. DNA of the CDR3: TGTGCCATCCACAGGGGGAACACTGAAGCTTTCTTT.